This T cell receptor (beta chain) was profiled in a study of monozygotic twins with inflammatory bowel disease. CDR3 length: 15 amino acids. Germline loops: CDR1 MDHEN, CDR2 SYDVKM. On this clonotype: Antigen: not known.

Study-wide results and caveats: Telling different T cell subtypes apart from each other was not possible. Data gave no support to a single strong signal or clonotype associated with IBD.

Samples each yielded cDNA through eight separate reactions. The UMIs contained a 6-nucleotide sample barcode. They were added by template switching during cDNA synthesis. For each CDR3 protein, TCRdb gives one entry from its re-call of the 5' RACE reads, without DNA. The data include fewer than 450,000 distinct CDR3 sequences; the top ten clones carry roughly 2.6%. The chain has TRBV28 and TRBJ2-2. The sample consisted of blood. This receptor was identified in a human donor with ulcerative colitis or Crohn's disease, or a healthy co-twin of an affected twin (not recorded which). The CDR3 spells CASSLAGVLAGELFF.